A single sample gave rise to the 12 T cell receptor beta chains below, sequenced in a study of T cell responses to AZD1222 COVID-19 vaccine. Here immunoSEQ multiplex PCR was the method, and the copy in TCRdb shows in-frame clones only, minus some. The data hold roughly 140,000 clones, with about 87% observed a single time. The input for sequencing was peripheral blood, taken on day 0 of MenACWY control vaccination. The receptors were gathered from an adult in good health.

The chain uses TRBV7-9 and TRBJ2-6, with D maybe TRBD1 (6 bases). The CDR3 has 15 residues. Between the trimmed V and J ends, which lost 5 bases and 2 bases, there was a span of 10 bases. Looked up from germline, CDR1 is SEHNR and CDR2 is FQNEAQ (reference sequence). CDR3 DNA: TGTGCCAGCAGCGCGCAGGGGCCTGGGGCCAACGTCCTGACTTTC. This translates into CASSAQGPGANVLTF.

In this sample, this clone turned up many times. This specimen includes other DNA sequences encoding the same CDR3. This chain uses TRBV27 with TRBJ1-2, with unresolved D. The germline V and J ends were trimmed by 0 bases and 2 bases, with 7 bases remaining between them. Germline lookup yields CDR1 MNHEY and CDR2 SMNVEV (reference sequence). This CDR3 spans 14 amino acids. This CDR3 is CASSLSGGNYGYTF. CDR3 DNA: TGTGCCAGCAGTTTATCTGGTGGAAACTATGGCTACACCTTC.

This clone was seen more than once but under ten times. V is TRBV29-1 and J is TRBJ1-2, with a tentative D call TRBD1 (5 bases). The CDR3 extends over 11 amino acids. Germline V lookup: CDR1 SQVTM, CDR2 ANQGSEA. V was cut by 6 bases and J by 4 bases, with 9 bases left in between. The CDR3 DNA reads as TGCAGCGTAGACGGGGCCTATGGCTACACCTTC. Its translation is CSVDGAYGYTF.

This clone was recorded only once. This rearrangement joins TRBV12-5 to TRBJ2-7; D remains ambiguous. V shed 2 bases and J shed 4 bases, with 6 bases lying between them. The germline gives CDR1 LGHNT, CDR2 FRNRAP. The CDR3 consists of 12 residues. CDR3 in DNA: TGTGCTAGTGGTTTGACTGAATACGAGCAGTACTTC. Residues: CASGLTEYEQYF.

V usage is TRBV30 and J usage is TRBJ2-2; D is unresolved. Trimming pared 0 bases from V and 6 bases from J, leaving 8 bases between. The CDR3 extends over 13 amino acids. Germline V gene lookup returns CDR1 GTSNPN and CDR2 SVGIG (reference sequence). CDR3 coding DNA: TGTGCCTGGAGTGTAGTTAGCCCCGGGGAGCTGTTTTTT. Amino acid sequence: CAWSVVSPGELFF.

The rearrangement links TRBV11-2 to TRBJ2-1, with TRBD2 matching over 12 bases. CDR1 is SGHAT, CDR2 FQNNGV, per germline. J was trimmed by 4 bases and V by 1 base; bases with no gene match: 8. The CDR3 length is 18 residues. In DNA form, the CDR3 reads TGTGCCAGCAGCTTAGCCCTGGGACTAGCGGGCCCATACAATGAGCAGTTCTTC. Protein sequence: CASSLALGLAGPYNEQFF.

The V call is TRBV19, the J call TRBJ2-7, with D unclear. CDR3 length equals 11 residues. Germline-derived CDR1 and CDR2 are LNHDA and SQIVND (reference sequence). The V end was cut by 6 bases, the J end by 7 bases, with 10 bases between. Here the CDR3 DNA reads TGTGCCAGTAGCGGCCCATTAGAGCAGTACTTC. Protein sequence: CASSGPLEQYF.

The rearrangement joins TRBV7-3 to TRBJ1-1; D remains ambiguous. Germline V CDR1 and CDR2: SGHTA, FQGTGA. The CDR3 loop spans 13 amino acids. Trimming shortened V by 2 bases and J by 3 bases, and 7 bases separated the two germline ends. CDR3 in amino acids: CASSLLLHTEAFF. The CDR3 DNA reads TGTGCCAGCAGCTTACTTCTGCACACTGAAGCTTTCTTT.

V is TRBV19 and J is TRBJ2-3; 8 positions agree with TRBD1. With 4 bases clipped from V and 3 bases from J, the junction kept 15 bases outside the gene matches. The CDR3 is 18 residues long. Germline-derived CDR1 and CDR2 are LNHDA and SQIVND (reference sequence). The DNA for the CDR3 is TGTGCCAGTAGTACCCCCCCGGGCAGGGGGCGAGGGACAGATACGCAGTATTTT. This gives the protein CASSTPPGRGRGTDTQYF.

V usage is TRBV28 and J usage is TRBJ1-4; TRBD1 is a possible D gene (6 bases). Trimming pared 3 bases from V and 8 bases from J, leaving 10 bases between. The CDR3 contains 13 residues. CDR1 and CDR2 from the germline V gene are MDHEN and SYDVKM. The CDR3 reads CASSFTGSEKLFF. The CDR3 nucleotides are TGTGCCAGCAGTTTTACAGGGTCCGAAAAACTGTTTTTT.

In its sample, this clone was seen a few times. This rearrangement joins TRBV6-1 to TRBJ2-7; 8 bases agree with TRBD2. CDR1 and CDR2 from the germline V gene are MNHNS and SASEGT. This CDR3 spans 15 amino acids. The junction had 3 bases not matched to a gene; V was cut back by 1 base and J by 1 base. CDR3 in DNA: TGTGCCAGCAGTGAAGAGGTAGCGGGGTCCTACGAGCAGTACTTC. Amino acid sequence: CASSEEVAGSYEQYF.

The chain employs TRBV18 and TRBJ1-2; D is perhaps TRBD1 (6 bases). The germline gives CDR1 KGHSH, CDR2 LQKENI. The V end was cut by 8 bases, the J end by 3 bases, with 16 bases between. The CDR3 loop spans 14 amino acids. CDR3 sequence: CASHPGARDYGYTF. In DNA form, the CDR3 reads TGTGCCAGCCATCCGGGGGCGCGAGACTATGGCTACACCTTC.